The source of this TCR beta chain is a study of T-cell memory formation after mild COVID-19. For the study at large: TCR clusters were mostly donor specific.

Via MiXCR, TCRdb re-called the 5' RACE reads, giving one row per CDR3 protein. The profile covers about 340,000 distinct CDR3 sequences, with around a sixth appearing a single time and about a fifth taken by the ten largest. The CDR3 length is 12 residues. CDR1 is SNHLY and CDR2 is FYNNEI in the germline V gene. Trimming removed 8 bases from V and 1 base from J; junction bases left unmatched: 0. The rearrangement links TRBV2 to TRBJ1-1; TRBD1 agrees at 8 bases. The sequenced sample consisted of PBMCs or a T cell subset sorted from them (not recorded which). This receptor was identified in a man aged 18 to 30 who had mild COVID-19 (a few samples of this study predate the infection). Cell type and time point are not known. The CDR3 is CASGTGNTEAFF. The CDR3 nucleotides are TGTGCCAGCGGGACAGGGAACACTGAAGCTTTCTTT.